The 2 T cell receptor beta chains in this list originate from one sample, sequenced in a study of vaccination and CD4 T cells after COVID-19. With the Oncomine TCR Beta short-read assay, DNA from cultured CD4+ T cells was sequenced. TCRdb called the PCR reads again in MiXCR, with one record for every CDR3 protein. The sample lists over 20,000 distinct CDR3 sequences, around two fifths occurring once. Time point in this sample: late sampling 161 to 241 days after vaccination in a few convalescent patients. Treatment reported: approximately nine-day PBMC culture with coronavirus spike peptide pools or control peptides (ViraFEST assay). What these receptors recognize is not known. Specimen: CD4+ T cells from blood, cultured in vitro, collected about 7 months after SARS-CoV-2 vaccination. Receptors were obtained from a human donor who had recovered from COVID-19.

In its sample, this clonotype was seen a few times. The rearrangement joins TRBV7-8 to TRBJ1-2; D gene unclear. This CDR3 is built from 16 residues. V dropped 5 bases and J dropped 0 bases, with 16 bases sitting between them. Germline V lookup: CDR1 SGHVS, CDR2 FQNEAQ. CDR3 DNA sequence: TGTGCCAGCAGCCACGCTTCTGGACGGACTAACTATGGCTACACCTTC. The encoded protein is CASSHASGRTNYGYTF.

This chain joins TRBV20-1 and TRBJ1-2, with D maybe TRBD1 (5 bases). This CDR3 comprises 15 residues. V was clipped by 4 bases and J by 4 bases, with 19 bases between them. Germline values: CDR1 DFQATT, CDR2 SNEGSKA (reference sequence). The CDR3 spells CSATHRGSATYGYTF. CDR3 nucleotide sequence: TGCAGTGCTACCCATCGGGGGTCAGCTACCTATGGCTACACCTTC.